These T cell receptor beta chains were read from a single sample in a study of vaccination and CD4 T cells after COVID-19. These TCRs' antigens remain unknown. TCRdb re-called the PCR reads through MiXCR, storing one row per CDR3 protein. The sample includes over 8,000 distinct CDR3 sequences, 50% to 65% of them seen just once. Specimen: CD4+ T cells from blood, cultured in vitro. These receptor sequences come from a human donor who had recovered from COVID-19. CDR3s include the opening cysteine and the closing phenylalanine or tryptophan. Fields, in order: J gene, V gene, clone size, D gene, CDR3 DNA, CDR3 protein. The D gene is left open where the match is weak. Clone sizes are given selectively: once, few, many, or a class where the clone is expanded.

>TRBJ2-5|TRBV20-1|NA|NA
TGCAGTGCTAGAGATTCTCATAGTAGGGATGAGGAGACCCAGTACTTC
CSARDSHSRDEETQYF
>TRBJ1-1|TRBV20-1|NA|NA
TGCAGTGCTAGTAATCAGGGAAGGACTGAAGCTTTCTTT
CSASNQGRTEAFF
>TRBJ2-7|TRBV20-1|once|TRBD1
TGCAGTGCCCGACAGGGTTCCTACGAGCAGTACTTC
CSARQGSYEQYF
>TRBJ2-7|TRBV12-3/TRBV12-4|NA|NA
TGTGCCAGCAGTTTAAGGGGGTTCTCCTACGAGCAGTACTTC
CASSLRGFSYEQYF
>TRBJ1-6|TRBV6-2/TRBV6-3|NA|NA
TGTGCCAGCAGTTACGGGCCAGGGATCTCTCGGAATTCACCCCTCCACTTT
CASSYGPGISRNSPLHF
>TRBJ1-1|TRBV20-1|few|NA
TGCAGTGCTCCAAACGGGGACCGGACTCCCAAGGAAGCTTTCTTT
CSAPNGDRTPKEAFF
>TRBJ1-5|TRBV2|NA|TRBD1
TGTGCCAGCAGTGACCGTTCCGCAGGGGGGAGCAATCAGCCCCAGCATTTT
CASSDRSAGGSNQPQHF
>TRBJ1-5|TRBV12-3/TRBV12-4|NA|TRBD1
TGTGCCAGCAGTTTTGGGACAGGGAGCAATCAGCCCCAGCATTTT
CASSFGTGSNQPQHF
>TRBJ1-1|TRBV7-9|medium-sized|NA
TGTGCCAGCAGCCCATCGACAGCTAACACTGAAGCTTTCTTT
CASSPSTANTEAFF
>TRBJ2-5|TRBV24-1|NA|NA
TGTGCCACCAGTGCAGGGCAGGGACAAGAGACCCAGTACTTC
CATSAGQGQETQYF
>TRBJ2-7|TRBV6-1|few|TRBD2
TGTGCCAGCATGCTAGCGGGAGGCCCCTCTTCCTACGAGCAGTACTTC
CASMLAGGPSSYEQYF
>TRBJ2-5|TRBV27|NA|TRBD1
TGTGCCAGCAGACCGGGACAGGGGATAGGGACCCAGTACTTC
CASRPGQGIGTQYF
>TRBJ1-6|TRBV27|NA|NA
TGTGCCACCTGGTCGGCAGGGATCGGCTCACCCCTCCACTTT
CATWSAGIGSPLHF
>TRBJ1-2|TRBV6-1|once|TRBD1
TGTGCCAGCAGTGAAGCCTGGGACAGGGAAGCAGATGGCTACACCTTC
CASSEAWDREADGYTF
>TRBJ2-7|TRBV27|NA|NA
TGTGCCAGCAGTTTGGGGCGGCCACTCTACGAGCAGTACTTC
CASSLGRPLYEQYF
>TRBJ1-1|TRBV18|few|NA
TGTGCCAGCTCACCACTAGGGCCTCCGGACACTGAAGCTTTCTTT
CASSPLGPPDTEAFF
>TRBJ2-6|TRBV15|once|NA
TGTGCCACCAGCAGCTACCGGGACAAGGGATTCTCTGGGGCCAACGTCCTGACTTTC
CATSSYRDKGFSGANVLTF
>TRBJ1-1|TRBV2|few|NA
TGTGCCAGCAGTGAAACGGGGGACGGGATAACGAGGGCTTTCTTT
CASSETGDGITRAFF
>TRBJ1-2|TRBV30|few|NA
TGTGCCTGGAGTCAGGGGACGGCGAATGGCTACACCTTC
CAWSQGTANGYTF
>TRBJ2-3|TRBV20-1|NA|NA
TGCAGTGCTAGGTCCGGGACACACGAAAGGGCCCAAGATACGCAGTATTTT
CSARSGTHERAQDTQYF
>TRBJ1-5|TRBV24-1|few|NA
TGTGCCACCAGTGATCCGACGTCAACTCAGCCCCAGCATTTT
CATSDPTSTQPQHF
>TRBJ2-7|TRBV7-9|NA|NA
TGTGCCAGCAGCTTAACGGGAGGGGGCAACGAGCAGTACTTC
CASSLTGGGNEQYF
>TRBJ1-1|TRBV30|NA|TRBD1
TGTGCCCGGGACAGGGGCCGGAACACTGAAGCTTTCTTT
CARDRGRNTEAFF
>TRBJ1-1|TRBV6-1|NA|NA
TGTGCCAGCAGCTTCACAGACACCCCTAGTAGCTCTGAAGCTTTCTTT
CASSFTDTPSSSEAFF
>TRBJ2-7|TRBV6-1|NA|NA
TGTGCCAGCATGCGGGTCTACGAGCAGTACTTC
CASMRVYEQYF
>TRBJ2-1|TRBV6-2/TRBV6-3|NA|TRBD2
TGTGCCAGCAGTTACTTGCCCAGCGGGGGAAACAATGAGCAGTTCTTC
CASSYLPSGGNNEQFF
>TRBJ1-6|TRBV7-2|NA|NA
TGTGCCAGCAGCTTACAGTACAGGGCACCCCTCCACTTT
CASSLQYRAPLHF
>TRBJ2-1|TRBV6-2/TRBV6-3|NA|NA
TGTGCCAGCAGTTATTCCGGACATACCTACAATGAGCAGTTCTTC
CASSYSGHTYNEQFF
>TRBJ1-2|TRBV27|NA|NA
TGTGCCAGCAGACGGAACGCCCTGGCTGACTATGGCTACACCTTC
CASRRNALADYGYTF
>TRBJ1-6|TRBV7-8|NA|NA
TGTGCCAGCAGCTCACAGACGGGGGATAATTCACCCCTCCACTTT
CASSSQTGDNSPLHF
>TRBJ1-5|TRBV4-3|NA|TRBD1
TGCGCCAGCAGCCAAGATGGAGCAGGGGGGACTCAGCCCCAGCATTTT
CASSQDGAGGTQPQHF
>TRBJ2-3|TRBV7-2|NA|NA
TGTGCCAGCAGCTTAGAGCTAATCCCGCAGTATTTT
CASSLELIPQYF
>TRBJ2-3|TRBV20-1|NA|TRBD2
TGCAGTGCCCCAATTAGCGGGTCGAGCACAGATACGCAGTATTTT
CSAPISGSSTDTQYF
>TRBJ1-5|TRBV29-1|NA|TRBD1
TGCAGCGTTCGGGACAGGGCCGCCAATCAGCCCCAGCATTTT
CSVRDRAANQPQHF
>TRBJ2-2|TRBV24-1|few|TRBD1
TGTGCCACCAGGTGGGGACAGGGGAATACCGGGGAGCTGTTTTTT
CATRWGQGNTGELFF
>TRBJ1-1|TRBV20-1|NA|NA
TGCAGTGCGGAAAGCCTGAAGACTTCTAACACTGAAGCTTTCTTT
CSAESLKTSNTEAFF
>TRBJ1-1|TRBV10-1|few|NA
TGCGCCAGCAGTGAGCGGTCCATGGGGCGGGTTGAAGCTTTCTTT
CASSERSMGRVEAFF
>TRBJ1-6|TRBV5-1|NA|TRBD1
TGCGCCAGCAGCTTGGTGGCGGTTTTTAATGGACAGGGCAATTCACCCCTCCACTTT
CASSLVAVFNGQGNSPLHF
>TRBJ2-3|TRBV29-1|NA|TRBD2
TGCAGCGTTGAACCGGGGGGGGCAGATACGCAGTATTTT
CSVEPGGADTQYF
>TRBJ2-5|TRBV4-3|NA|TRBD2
TGCGCCAGCAGCCAAGCCCCCGGGACTAGCGCCTCACAAGAGACCCAGTACTTC
CASSQAPGTSASQETQYF
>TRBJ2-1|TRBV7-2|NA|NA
TGTGCCAGCAGCACTCAGGGGAGCTCCTACAATGAGCAGTTCTTC
CASSTQGSSYNEQFF
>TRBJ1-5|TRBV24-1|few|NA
TGTGCCACCAGGGGTCCGGGCAATCAGCCCCAGCATTTT
CATRGPGNQPQHF
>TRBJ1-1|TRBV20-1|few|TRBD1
TGCAGTGCTCGACAGGGGGGGAACACTGAAGCTTTCTTT
CSARQGGNTEAFF
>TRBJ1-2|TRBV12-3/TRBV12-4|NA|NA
TGTGCCAGCAGCTATCGGGCAAGACCTAACTATGGCTACACCTTC
CASSYRARPNYGYTF
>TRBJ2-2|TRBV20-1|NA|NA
TGCAGTGCTAGGTTAGGGGGAACGAACACCGGGGAGCTGTTTTTT
CSARLGGTNTGELFF
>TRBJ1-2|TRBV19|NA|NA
TGTGCCAGTAGTATTCGAGGCCGCTGGGTTAATGATGGCTACACCTTC
CASSIRGRWVNDGYTF
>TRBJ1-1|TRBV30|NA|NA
TGTGCCTGGAGTGTATCTGGGGGCACTGAAGCTTTCTTT
CAWSVSGGTEAFF
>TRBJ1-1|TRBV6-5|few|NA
TGTGCCAGCAGTTTCAAGGGGATGAACACTGAAGCTTTCTTT
CASSFKGMNTEAFF
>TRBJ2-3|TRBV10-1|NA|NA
TGCGCCAGCAGTGTAGACATTGCGGGAGATACGCAGTATTTT
CASSVDIAGDTQYF
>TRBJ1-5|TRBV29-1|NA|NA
TGCAGCGGCGGTTACGACAGGTTAAGGGATCAGCCCCAGCATTTT
CSGGYDRLRDQPQHF
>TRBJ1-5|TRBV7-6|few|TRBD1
TGTGCCAGCAGCTTAGGTGCAGGGGGCCCGAGTGCCAATCAGCCCCAGCATTTT
CASSLGAGGPSANQPQHF
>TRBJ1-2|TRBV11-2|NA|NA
TGTGCCAGCAGCCCACCAACCTCCAGGGTCTATGGCTACACCTTC
CASSPPTSRVYGYTF
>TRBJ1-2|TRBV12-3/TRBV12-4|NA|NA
TGTGCCAGCAGTTTACAAGGGGGCTACACCTTC
CASSLQGGYTF
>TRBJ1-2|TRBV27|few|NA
TGTGCCAGCAGACCCCAGGCACTTGGAGACTATGGCTACACCTTC
CASRPQALGDYGYTF
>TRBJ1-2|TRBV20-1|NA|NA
TGCAGTGCTTACCCGGGCCGAGCGAGTCGGGGCTACACCTTC
CSAYPGRASRGYTF
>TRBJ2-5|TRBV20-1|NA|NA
TGCAGTGCCCTGGTCTTGGAGACCCAGTACTTC
CSALVLETQYF
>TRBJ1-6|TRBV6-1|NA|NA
TGTGCCAGCAGCAAAGCCGGGACGCGGGATTCACCCCTCCACTTT
CASSKAGTRDSPLHF
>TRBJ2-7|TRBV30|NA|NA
TGTGCCTGGAGTCGCCTTGGGGAAACCTACGAGCAGTACTTC
CAWSRLGETYEQYF
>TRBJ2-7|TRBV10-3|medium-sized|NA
TGTGCCATCAGTGATGTGGGGGTAAGGGGCTCCTACGAGCAGTACTTC
CAISDVGVRGSYEQYF